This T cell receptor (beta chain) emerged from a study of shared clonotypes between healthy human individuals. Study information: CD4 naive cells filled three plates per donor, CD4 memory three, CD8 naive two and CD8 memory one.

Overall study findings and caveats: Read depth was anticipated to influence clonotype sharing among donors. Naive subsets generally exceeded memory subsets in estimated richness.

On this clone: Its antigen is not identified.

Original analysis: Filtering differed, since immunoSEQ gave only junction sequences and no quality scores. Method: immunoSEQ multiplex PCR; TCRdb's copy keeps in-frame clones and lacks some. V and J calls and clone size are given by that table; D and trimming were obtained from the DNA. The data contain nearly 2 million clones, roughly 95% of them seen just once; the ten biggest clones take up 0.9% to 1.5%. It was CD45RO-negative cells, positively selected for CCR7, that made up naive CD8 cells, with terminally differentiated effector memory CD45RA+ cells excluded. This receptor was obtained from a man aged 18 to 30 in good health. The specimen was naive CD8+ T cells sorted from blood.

The CDR3 coding sequence is TGTGCCAGCAGTTTCGGGGAGCGGGCCGGGGAGCTGTTTTTT. Residues: CASSFGERAGELFF. This chain links TRBV6-5 with TRBJ2-2; maybe TRBD2 (6 bases). CDR1 MNHEY and CDR2 SVGAGI come from the germline V gene. V lost 4 bases and J 6 bases, leaving 12 bases between the germline ends. The CDR3 loop spans 14 amino acids.